Each of the 26 T cell receptor beta chains below was sequenced from the same sample in a study of blood T cells in healthy people across ages. With a J-beta primer mix and a sample-barcoded 5' primer, a second PCR ran about 7 to 12 cycles. TCRdb used MiXCR to reprocess the 5' RACE reads, holding one entry per CDR3 protein. The data contain over 950,000 distinct CDR3 sequences, roughly 51% of them singletons. Sequenced input: blood. The receptors shown here come from a woman in her fifties or sixties in good health.

The chain links TRBV4-3 to TRBJ1-4; D may be TRBD1 (6 bases). The V gene lost 5 bases and the J gene lost 0 bases, with 19 bases spanning the gap. Per the germline V gene, CDR1 is LGHNA and CDR2 is YSLEER. The CDR3 extends over 18 amino acids. CDR3 region: CASSDRPLGTTTNEKLFF. CDR3 sequence (DNA): TGCGCCAGCAGCGATCGACCCCTCGGGACAACAACTAATGAAAAACTGTTTTTT.

Only a few counts were recorded for this clonotype. V usage is TRBV29-1 and J usage is TRBJ2-5, with TRBD1 matching 10 bases. CDR3 length: 15 residues. V shed 5 bases and J 4 bases; nucleotides not matched to a gene: 10. The V gene's germline CDR1 is SQVTM and CDR2 ANQGSEA. CDR3 nucleotide sequence: TGCAGCGTTAGAACTTGGACAGGGGGAGGAGAGACCCAGTACTTC. It translates to CSVRTWTGGGETQYF.

The chain links TRBV10-3 to TRBJ2-3; 7 bases fit TRBD1. The CDR3 is 15 residues long. Germline V gene lookup returns CDR1 ENHRY and CDR2 SYGVKD. The V segment lost 6 bases and the J segment 0 bases; nucleotides outside the gene matches: 6. The CDR3 coding sequence is TGTGCCATCAGCCGACAGGGACCTAGCACAGATACGCAGTATTTT. Translating it yields CAISRQGPSTDTQYF.

The chain employs TRBV6-2 or TRBV6-3 and TRBJ2-5, with D possibly being TRBD1 (6 bases). The V and J ends lost 6 bases and 2 bases respectively, with 13 bases between them. Looked up from germline, CDR1 is MNHEY and CDR2 is SVGEGT. The CDR3 totals 14 residues. CDR3 nucleotide sequence: TGTGCCAGCAGAAAATGGGACATGCAAGAGACCCAGTACTTC. The encoded protein is CASRKWDMQETQYF.

The genes are TRBV20-1 and TRBJ2-3, with 7 bases aligning to TRBD1. CDR3 size: 16 residues. Unmatched junction bases numbered 12, after V lost 3 bases and J lost 3 bases. In germline, CDR1 is DFQATT, CDR2 SNEGSKA (reference sequence). The CDR3: CSARKRQGVLTDTQYF. The CDR3 DNA is TGCAGTGCTAGGAAAAGGCAGGGGGTCTTGACAGATACGCAGTATTTT.

The chain couples TRBV21-1 to TRBJ2-4; no DNA check was done on the table's D call, TRBD1. The better agreement between TRBJ2-7 and the DNA end casts doubt on the J call. TRBV21-1 is a documented pseudogene. There are 16 residues in the CDR3. The CDR3 loop is CASSKGEGRGTLEQYF. CDR3 DNA sequence: TGTGCCAGCAGCAAAGGCGAAGGCAGGGGTACTCTCGAGCAGTACTTC.

The chain recombines TRBV20-1 with TRBJ2-7, with D possibly matching TRBD2 (6 bases). The CDR3 spans 18 residues. Germline assignment: CDR1 DFQATT and CDR2 SNEGSKA (reference sequence). V lost 5 bases to trimming and J lost 0 bases, with 26 bases between them. In DNA, the CDR3 is TGCAGTGCTTCGACGACAGAACCGTGGGGGGAAGGCTCCTACGAGCAGTACTTC. This codes for CSASTTEPWGEGSYEQYF.

The chain has TRBV6-6 and TRBJ2-7; D might be TRBD1 or TRBD2, each matching 5 bases. Germline V lookup: CDR1 MNHNY, CDR2 SVGAGI (reference sequence). The CDR3 runs to 15 residues. V dropped 7 bases and J dropped 0 bases, with 16 bases sitting between them. The DNA of the CDR3 is TGTGCCAGCATCCGGGACGCACAATTCTCCTACGAGCAGTACTTC. Translated, it gives CASIRDAQFSYEQYF.

The chain has TRBV6-5 and TRBJ2-7; 9 bases are shared with TRBD2. Germline assignment: CDR1 MNHEY and CDR2 SVGAGI. The ends lost 2 bases at V and 0 bases at J; junction bases unmatched: 8. This CDR3 spans 17 amino acids. Here the CDR3 DNA reads TGTGCCAGCAGTTACGCGATGACTAGCGGCCACTCCTACGAGCAGTACTTC. Its protein product is CASSYAMTSGHSYEQYF.

This chain uses TRBV28 with TRBJ2-5; possibly TRBD1 for D (5 bases). Germline-derived CDR1 and CDR2 are MDHEN and SYDVKM. The CDR3 covers 14 residues. Trimming pared 5 bases from V and 1 base from J, leaving 11 bases between. The CDR3 DNA is TGTGCCAGCAGTGCGGACACGATCCAAGAGACCCAGTACTTC. Its translation: CASSADTIQETQYF.

The gene calls are TRBV7-2 and TRBJ2-1; possibly TRBD2 for D (5 bases). This CDR3 is built from 15 residues. Trimming stripped 8 bases from V and 4 bases from J, with 18 bases between. Germline V gives CDR1 SGHTA, CDR2 FQGNSA. The CDR3 DNA sequence: TGTGCCAGCCGAACCGGGATAGATTCTTACAATGAGCAGTTCTTC. This encodes CASRTGIDSYNEQFF.

The rearrangement joins TRBV12-3 or TRBV12-4 to TRBJ2-1; 9 positions agree with TRBD2. This CDR3 contains 18 residues. V trimming: 4 bases; J trimming: 2 bases; junction bases outside the gene matches: 12. CDR3 loop: CASSSGAGGPRTYNEQFF. The CDR3 DNA reads as TGTGCCAGCAGTTCAGGTGCGGGAGGGCCTAGGACCTACAATGAGCAGTTCTTC.

The rearrangement uses TRBV7-2 and TRBJ2-2; D gene ambiguous. V was cut by 7 bases and J by 3 bases, with 15 bases left in between. Germline assignment: CDR1 SGHTA and CDR2 FQGNSA. The CDR3 runs 15 residues. CDR3 protein: CASNLRKGDTGELFF. The DNA for the CDR3 is TGTGCCAGCAACCTCAGAAAGGGTGACACCGGGGAGCTGTTTTTT.

The rearrangement uses TRBV20-1 and TRBJ2-3, with 7 bases fitting TRBD2. V lost 5 bases, J lost 1 base, and 9 bases stayed unmatched. CDR3 length: 15 residues. Germline loops: CDR1 DFQATT, CDR2 SNEGSKA (reference sequence). The CDR3 is CSAPAGTKGTDTQYF. For the CDR3, the DNA is TGCAGTGCTCCCGCCGGGACTAAGGGCACAGATACGCAGTATTTT.

With respect to this clonotype: The junction and the germline gene differ at one end; a read error may be behind it. The chain links TRBV6-6 to TRBJ2-7, with 7 bases fitting TRBD1. Germline V gene data show CDR1 as MNHNY and CDR2 as SVGAGI (reference sequence). The CDR3 extends over 14 amino acids. This CDR3 is CASSYSQGSFEQYF. The DNA for the CDR3 is TGTGCCAGCAGTTACTCACAGGGGTCCTTCGAGCAGTACTTC.

This rearrangement joins TRBV20-1 to TRBJ2-1, with D tentatively TRBD1 (6 bases). Trimming removed 6 bases from V and 8 bases from J, with 23 bases in between. Per germline, CDR1 DFQATT and CDR2 SNEGSKA (reference sequence). The CDR3 is 15 amino acids. The CDR3 DNA is TGCAGTGCAGGACCGGGACAAACGGTGGTGCATGAGCAGTTCTTC. Its protein is CSAGPGQTVVHEQFF.

The V gene is TRBV20-1, the J gene TRBJ2-7; 9 bases align to TRBD2. The CDR3 runs to 15 residues. J gave up 7 bases and V 0 bases, and 10 bases lay outside the gene matches. Looked up from germline, CDR1 is DFQATT and CDR2 is SNEGSKA (reference sequence). CDR3 sequence reads: CSARDRGRDSTEQYF. DNA for the CDR3: TGCAGTGCTAGAGATCGCGGGAGGGACAGTACGGAGCAGTACTTC.

The chain employs TRBV12-5 and TRBJ2-5, with D unresolved. This CDR3 is 12 amino acids long. The germline V and J ends were trimmed by 1 base and 5 bases, with 5 bases remaining between them. The germline V gene has CDR1 LGHNT and CDR2 FRNRAP. CDR3 DNA sequence: TGTGCTAGTGGTTTGGGTAAGGAGACCCAGTACTTC. This encodes CASGLGKETQYF.

The chain has TRBV4-2 and TRBJ2-1; 9 bases map to TRBD2. Germline CDR1 is LGHNA and CDR2 is YNFKEQ. V gave up 0 bases and J gave up 3 bases; unmatched junction bases: 6. The CDR3 length is 17 residues. CDR3 sequence: CASSQESGGGGYNEQFF. CDR3 DNA: TGTGCCAGCAGCCAAGAGAGTGGCGGGGGGGGCTACAATGAGCAGTTCTTC.

The CDR3 bases are TGTGCCAGCAGCTTAGTTACGACTAGCCGGGAGCTGTTTTTT. It yields the protein CASSLVTTSRELFF. The chain joins TRBV7-2 to TRBJ2-2; 7 nucleotides line up with TRBD2. The germline V gene encodes CDR1 SGHTA and CDR2 FQGNSA. The CDR3 contains 14 residues. V gave up 1 base and J gave up 9 bases; unmatched junction bases: 5.

The rearrangement uses TRBV9 and TRBJ2-5; D is possibly TRBD2 (8 bases). The CDR3 covers 18 residues. Germline V gene sequence: CDR1 SGDLS, CDR2 YYNGEE. V lost 2 bases and J 5 bases, leaving 25 bases between the germline ends. CDR3: CASSVDREILAAGETQYF. The CDR3 coding sequence is TGTGCCAGCAGCGTTGACAGGGAAATACTAGCGGCGGGGGAGACCCAGTACTTC.

The CDR3, as DNA: TGTGCCCGCACCCAGCGTGGGTTTGGCGGGCAGTACTTC. Its protein is CARTQRGFGGQYF. The gene calls are TRBV30 and TRBJ2-5; perhaps TRBD2 as D (5 bases). The CDR3 sequence is 13 residues long. The V and J ends lost 8 bases and 11 bases respectively, with 24 bases between them. Germline V gene lookup returns CDR1 GTSNPN and CDR2 SVGIG (reference sequence).

On this clonotype itself: This may be a read error: a much more frequent sequence differs by one nucleotide. The J gene is TRBJ1-2, the V gene TRBV13, with a possible D match to TRBD1 (5 bases). This CDR3 has 12 amino acids. The germline V gene encodes CDR1 PRHDT and CDR2 FYEKMQ (reference sequence). The CDR3 protein is CVSSLGVYGYTF. In DNA, the CDR3 is TGTGTCAGCAGCTTGGGGGTCTATGGCTACACCTTC.

V and J are TRBV9 and TRBJ2-3, with D perhaps matching TRBD2 (5 bases). The CDR3 extends over 14 amino acids. The V and J ends lost 0 bases and 3 bases respectively, with 8 bases between them. Germline-derived CDR1 and CDR2 are SGDLS and YYNGEE. CDR3 DNA: TGTGCCAGCAGCGTAGTAGAGGGAACAGATACGCAGTATTTT. Its translation is CASSVVEGTDTQYF.

The table lists this clonotype with a few counts. The gene calls are TRBV29-1 and TRBJ2-5; a possible D gene is TRBD1 (6 bases). There are 12 residues in the CDR3. V was shortened by 5 bases and J by 5 bases, with 12 bases between the two germline ends. CDR1 and CDR2 (germline): SQVTM, ANQGSEA. CDR3 in amino acids: CSVLRQVETQYF. In DNA, the CDR3 is TGCAGCGTTTTACGACAGGTCGAGACCCAGTACTTC.

This CDR3 is CASSSRVLPQETQYF. The CDR3 nucleotides are TGTGCCAGCAGCTCGAGAGTTCTGCCACAAGAGACCCAGTACTTC. The rearrangement uses TRBV5-4 and TRBJ2-5; no definite D call. V was cut by 3 bases and J by 2 bases, with 14 bases left in between. Germline assignment: CDR1 SGHNT and CDR2 YYREEE (reference sequence). The CDR3 has 15 amino acids.